The rows below give T cell receptor beta chains drawn from one sample of a study of cytotoxic CD8 clonotypes in ibrutinib-treated CLL. Sequenced by immunoSEQ multiplex PCR; TCRdb stores in-frame clones only, minus some. The top ten hold 2.5% to 3.5% of the sample, which has 130,000 or so clones, 80% to 90% seen once. The specimen was PBMCs, collected after 24 months of ibrutinib treatment. The receptors derive from a human donor with chronic lymphocytic leukemia. CDR3s include the opening cysteine and the closing phenylalanine or tryptophan.

cdr3_aa: CASSPTYSPLHF
j_call: TRBJ1-6
v_call: TRBV27

cdr3_aa: CATGRGLLEKLFF
j_call: TRBJ1-4
v_call: TRBV6-5

cdr3_aa: CASAPDGLGYTF
j_call: TRBJ1-2
v_call: TRBV2

cdr3_aa: CASRVGALNTEAFF
j_call: TRBJ1-1
v_call: TRBV5-1

cdr3_aa: CASTLIGGLKRGDYGYTF
j_call: TRBJ1-2
v_call: TRBV19

cdr3_aa: CASSRPPSDTQYF
j_call: TRBJ2-3
v_call: TRBV11-3

cdr3_aa: CASSPRGGPDTGELFF
j_call: TRBJ2-2
v_call: TRBV9

cdr3_aa: CASSQKSGSQETQYF
j_call: TRBJ2-5
v_call: TRBV5-4

cdr3_aa: CASSTGQWNYLQETQYF
j_call: TRBJ2-5
v_call: TRBV5-4

cdr3_aa: CASSDQKADTQYF
j_call: TRBJ2-3
v_call: TRBV6-4

cdr3_aa: CASGLGVASTQYF
j_call: TRBJ2-3
v_call: TRBV12-5

cdr3_aa: CASSYGDDRDQPQHF
j_call: TRBJ1-5
v_call: TRBV6-6

cdr3_aa: CASSPPTGGASGNTIYF
j_call: TRBJ1-3
v_call: TRBV5-6

cdr3_aa: CASGLEDSPLHF
j_call: TRBJ1-6
v_call: TRBV12-5

cdr3_aa: CASSILTDTQYF
j_call: TRBJ2-3
v_call: TRBV7-9

cdr3_aa: CASSLLTGDPNYGYTF
j_call: TRBJ1-2
v_call: TRBV5-1

cdr3_aa: CASSSDVYGDF
j_call: TRBJ2-7
v_call: TRBV5-8

cdr3_aa: CASSLERAEDTQYF
j_call: TRBJ2-3
v_call: TRBV5-1

cdr3_aa: CASSLLAGESYNEQFF
j_call: TRBJ2-1
v_call: TRBV5-1

cdr3_aa: CASSLGDRVGGHNEQFF
j_call: TRBJ2-1
v_call: TRBV11-3

cdr3_aa: CASSGRSYEQYF
j_call: TRBJ2-7
v_call: TRBV7-3

cdr3_aa: CSVGDYNSPLHF
j_call: TRBJ1-6
v_call: TRBV29-1

cdr3_aa: CATSRDRQGLEAFF
j_call: TRBJ1-1
v_call: TRBV15

cdr3_aa: CASSPRPSGGTGQKRSGNQPQHF
j_call: TRBJ1-5
v_call: TRBV18

cdr3_aa: CASSSWISTASTDTQYF
j_call: TRBJ2-3
v_call: TRBV11-2

cdr3_aa: CASSSNRGPHYGYTF
j_call: TRBJ1-2
v_call: TRBV27

cdr3_aa: CASRDNSNQPQHF
j_call: TRBJ1-5
v_call: TRBV10-3

cdr3_aa: CASSRTLNSYEQYF
j_call: TRBJ2-7
v_call: TRBV19